This T cell receptor (beta chain) was documented in a study of PD-L1 blockade in urothelial cancer. Germline V lookup: CDR1 MNHEY, CDR2 SMNVEV (reference sequence). There are 12 residues in the CDR3. V lost 11 bases to trimming and J lost 5 bases, with 12 bases between them. The data were produced by immunoSEQ multiplex PCR, yet TCRdb's version contains in-frame clones alone and is incomplete. The sample includes tens of thousands of clones, about 83% of them seen just once. The time point is: pretreatment peripheral blood. Locally advanced or metastatic urothelial carcinoma was diagnosed in the patients.

This clonotype was obtained from a woman in her seventies with urothelial cancer. This chain uses TRBV27 with TRBJ2-2, with D possibly matching TRBD2 (6 bases). Material: PBMCs, obtained around atezolizumab (anti-PD-L1) treatment. CDR3 in amino acids: CAVLAGTGELFF. The CDR3 bases are TGTGCCGTCCTGGCGGGAACCGGGGAGCTGTTTTTT.